What follows is one TCR beta chain and its context. Related graft donors supplied nonmyeloablative bone marrow transplants, and mixed chimerism was transient. Germline lookup yields CDR1 MDHEN and CDR2 SYDVKM. Losses at the gene ends were 6 bases for V and 9 bases for J; bases not matched to a gene: 7. There are 14 residues in the CDR3. This sample stems from a study of Tregs in tolerant kidney transplant recipients. Libraries were prepared by immunoSEQ multiplex PCR; TCRdb keeps only in-frame clonotypes and omits some of them. The sample has 54,000 or so clones; roughly nine tenths are singletons. The chain links TRBV28 to TRBJ2-1; 11 nucleotides align to TRBD2. This material consisted of CD8+ T cells from blood (PBMCs), taken 24 months after the transplant. This TCR was sampled from a human patient who received a combined kidney and bone marrow transplant. The graft donor may have given rise to some T cells. The CDR3 bases are TGTGCCAGCAGCAATAGCGGGGGGGCGGGTGAGCAGTTCTTC. Amino acid sequence: CASSNSGGAGEQFF.